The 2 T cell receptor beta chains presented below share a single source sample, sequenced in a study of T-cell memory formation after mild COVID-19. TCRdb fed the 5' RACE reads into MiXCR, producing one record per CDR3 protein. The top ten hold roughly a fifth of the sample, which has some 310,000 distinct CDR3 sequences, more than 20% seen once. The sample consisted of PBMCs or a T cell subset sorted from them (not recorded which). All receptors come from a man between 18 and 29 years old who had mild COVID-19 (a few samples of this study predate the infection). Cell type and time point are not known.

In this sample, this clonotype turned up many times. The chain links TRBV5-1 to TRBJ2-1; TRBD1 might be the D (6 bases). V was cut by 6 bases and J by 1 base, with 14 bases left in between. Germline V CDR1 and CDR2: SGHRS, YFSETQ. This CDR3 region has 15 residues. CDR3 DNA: TGCGCCAGCAACCAACAGGGTGGGTCCTACAATGAGCAGTTCTTC. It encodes CASNQQGGSYNEQFF.

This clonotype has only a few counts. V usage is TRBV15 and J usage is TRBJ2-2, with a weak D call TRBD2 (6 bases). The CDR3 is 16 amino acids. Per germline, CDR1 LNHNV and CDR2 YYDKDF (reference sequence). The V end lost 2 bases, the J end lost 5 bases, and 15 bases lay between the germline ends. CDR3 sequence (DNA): TGTGCCACCAGCAGAACGACTAGTTGGAGGACCGGGGAGCTGTTTTTT. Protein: CATSRTTSWRTGELFF.